This entry features one T cell receptor beta chain sequence. From germline, CDR1 is MNHEY and CDR2 SVGAGI. This CDR3 is built from 13 residues. Between the trimmed V and J ends, which lost 6 bases and 1 base, there was a span of 9 bases. These data originate in a study of T cell responses to AZD1222 COVID-19 vaccine. The repertoire was sequenced with immunoSEQ multiplex PCR; TCRdb's copy has only in-frame clones and lacks some. The repertoire consists of about 150,000 clones, with about 92% occurring once and the leading ten covering 3% to 4%. The sample was peripheral blood, taken 28 days after the second AZD1222 dose. This clonotype was obtained from an adult who received the AZD1222 COVID-19 vaccine. The V call is TRBV6-5, the J call TRBJ2-5; D gene unclear. In DNA form, the CDR3 reads TGTGCCAGCAGCACTCCCGGCCAAGAGACCCAGTACTTC. Residues: CASSTPGQETQYF.